This T cell receptor (beta chain) emerged from a study of OX40 agonist ivuxolimab in advanced cancers. With regard to the full study: Ivuxolimab was an agonistic, fully human IgG2 monoclonal antibody directed against OX40 (CD134), a costimulatory receptor. Partial responses were achieved by three dose-escalation patients, of whom one had hepatocellular carcinoma and two had cutaneous melanoma. A male proportion of 82.7% and a mean age of 60 years, ranging from roughly 23 to 85, were recorded for the dose-escalation cohort. Among the approximately 54 dose-escalation patients, about 20 had hepatocellular carcinoma, 15 or so melanoma, 9 renal cell carcinoma and 9 head and neck cancer. Intravenous ivuxolimab was administered to patients every 2 weeks at six dose levels: 0.01, 0.1, 0.3, 1.5, 3 and 10 mg/kg. The paper reports the monotherapy dose-escalation portion (N ≈ 50 patients) of the phase I ivuxolimab trial. Peripheral TCRbeta sequencing aimed to test whether ivuxolimab altered TCR sequence diversity and caused clonal T-cell expansion. Prior anti-PD-1, anti-PD-L1 or anti-CTLA-4 therapy was permitted, and 40% of dose-escalation patients had received checkpoint inhibitors. Broader findings and caveats from the paper: After ivuxolimab, expanded clones were on average more numerous among CD8+ T cells than among CD4+ T cells. The antigen specificity of the peripheral T cells that underwent clonal expansion was not determined. Partial responders in the 0.1-3.0 mg/kg groups had among the lowest normalized peripheral clonal expansion, especially among CD8+ T cells. Low levels of normalized T-cell clonal expansion were also seen in some patients who did not respond. At doses of 0.1 to 3.0 mg/kg, clonal expansion of both CD4+ and CD8+ blood T cells was observed from baseline to week 6.

Genomic DNA was extracted from sorted cells for sequencing of the TCRbeta CDR3 region. The immunoSEQ Assay was used for sequencing of TCRbeta CDR3 regions. What TCRdb holds here is the immuneACCESS table cut down to in-frame rearrangements. Part of the clones is not present; checked against another copy, under half of the missing clones reflect an unresolved V gene, and the others are unexplained. Within this sample are about 26,000 clones, with more than 70% of them counted one time only. The ten largest make up 22% of the sample. Patients with a history of autoimmune disease or receiving systemic immunosuppression were excluded from the trial. Peripheral blood for TCR sequencing was collected from all dose cohorts at baseline, on cycle 4 day 1, and on cycle 7 day 1. Samples came from an open-label, multicenter, first-in-human phase I dose-escalation trial of ivuxolimab. Adults with locally advanced or metastatic melanoma, renal cell carcinoma, hepatocellular carcinoma or head and neck squamous cell carcinoma were enrolled in the trial. Before TCR sequencing, CD4+ and CD8+ T cells were separately sorted from peripheral blood.

In the case of this clone: Its antigen has not been determined. Base quality data are lacking; no much larger clone is found one base away.

From the cysteine up to the phenylalanine, the CDR3 has a length of 15 residues. The entry retains the CDR3 DNA only, 45 bases that are in frame from base 1. According to the germline V gene (reference sequence), CDR1 reads SGHNT and CDR2 reads YYREEE. V is shortened by 4 bases, J by 4 bases, and the region joining them spans 18 bases. The rearranged chain carries TRBV5-4 and TRBJ2-7, and the D gene may be TRBD2, 7 bases matching. The sequences come from CD4+ or CD8+ T cells sorted from blood, collected in a trial of the OX40 agonist ivuxolimab. The TCR was taken from an adult with an advanced solid tumor such as melanoma, head and neck, liver or kidney cancer. In nucleotide form, the sequence is TGTGCCAGCAGCGGGGGGGCTAGCAGGATGTACGAGCAGTACTTC. It specifies CASSGGASRMYEQYF.